The rows below give T cell receptor beta chains drawn from one sample of a study of cytomegalovirus exposure and HLA in healthy donors. Produced via immunoSEQ multiplex PCR; TCRdb's table is partial and in-frame only. The table includes 100,000 to 150,000 clones, around four fifths detected once. The sequenced sample was PBMCs. The source is a woman aged 35 to 49 in good health and CMV-seropositive. The CDR3 runs from the conserved cysteine through the conserved F or W. Fields, in order: CDR3 protein, CDR3 DNA, J gene, D gene, V gene, clone size. The D gene is left open where the match is weak. Rows may omit the clone size; those that give it use once, few, many or a size class.

CASSPGTAFTEAFF	TGCGCCAGCAGCCCCGGGACAGCTTTTACTGAAGCTTTCTTT	TRBJ1-1	TRBD1	TRBV5-1	-
CASSRGQGNTEAFF	TGTGCCAGCAGCCGGGGACAGGGGAACACTGAAGCTTTCTTT	TRBJ1-1	TRBD1	TRBV13	-
CASSPLGLAGNEQFF	TGTGCCAGCAGTCCTCTCGGACTAGCGGGTAATGAGCAGTTCTTC	TRBJ2-1	TRBD2	TRBV27	-
CASSYGQGNNEQFF	TGTGCCAGCAGCTACGGACAGGGGAACAATGAGCAGTTCTTC	TRBJ2-1	TRBD1	TRBV5-8	-
CASSFPPGTRLGEQYF	TGTGCCAGCAGCTTTCCTCCTGGGACTCGCCTGGGCGAGCAGTACTTC	TRBJ2-7	-	TRBV7-3	-
CASSARRGGTYEQYF	TGTGCCAGCAGTGCCCGTCGGGGCGGGACTTACGAGCAGTACTTC	TRBJ2-7	-	TRBV27	-
CSSSPRLDEQYF	TGTTCCAGCAGCCCGCGCTTGGACGAGCAGTACTTC	TRBJ2-7	-	TRBV7-9	few
CASSLGRRIDQETQYF	TGTGCCAGCAGCTTAGGCAGGAGGATAGATCAAGAGACCCAGTACTTC	TRBJ2-5	-	TRBV11-2	-
CASSVTSGTGELFF	TGTGCCAGCAGTGTGACTAGCGGCACCGGGGAGCTGTTTTTT	TRBJ2-2	TRBD2	TRBV6-5	-
CASSRGGGTSGNTIYF	TGTGCCAGTAGTCGAGGCGGAGGGACCTCTGGAAACACCATATATTTT	TRBJ1-3	-	TRBV19	-
CASSSSGVNEQFF	TGTGCCAGCAGCTCTTCCGGGGTCAATGAGCAGTTCTTC	TRBJ2-1	-	TRBV11-2	-
CASSLGVSGFTGELFF	TGTGCCAGCAGCTTAGGGGTTAGCGGATTCACCGGGGAGCTGTTTTTT	TRBJ2-2	-	TRBV7-2	-
CASSPRTGGGEKLFF	TGTGCCAGCTCACCACGTACAGGGGGTGGTGAAAAACTGTTTTTT	TRBJ1-4	TRBD1	TRBV18	once
CASSEVGQGGAEAFF	TGTGCCAGCAGTGAAGTCGGACAGGGAGGCGCTGAAGCTTTCTTT	TRBJ1-1	TRBD1	TRBV2	-
CASSPWGTGDGYTF	TGTGCCAGCAGCCCTTGGGGGACAGGGGATGGCTACACCTTC	TRBJ1-2	TRBD1	TRBV5-5	once